The clone carrying this TCR beta chain was seen a few times. Its antigen remains unidentified. Fresh 10 ml peripheral blood yielded PBMCs. The data belong to a study of T cells in Graves' hyperthyroidism and ophthalmopathy. Overall study findings and caveats: Most thyroid clonotypes with frequency above 0.001 were detected in blood.

This CDR3 has 13 amino acids. The germline V gene has CDR1 SEHNR and CDR2 FQNEAQ (reference sequence). Trimming shortened V by 3 bases and J by 2 bases, and 7 bases separated the two germline ends. From RNA transcripts, TCR beta CDR3 regions were amplified. The HTBI set primed first-round TCR CDR3 RT-PCR. Each CDR3 protein is one row after TCRdb ran MiXCR on the multiplex PCR reads. The data contain 450,000 to 500,000 distinct CDR3 sequences, about 20% of them singletons. The origin of this receptor is a woman aged 70 to 79 with Graves' ophthalmopathy. The chain employs TRBV7-9 and TRBJ1-1; D remains unclear. The sequenced sample consisted of blood. As DNA, the CDR3 is TGTGCCAGCAGCTTCGCAGACAACACTGAAGCTTTCTTT. Translation: CASSFADNTEAFF.